This T cell receptor (beta chain) was captured in a study of cytomegalovirus exposure and HLA in healthy donors (dated by TCRdb to 2015 to 2018). Regarding the complete study: In an earlier analysis of under 750 of the donors, roughly 300 Gb of sequence data and 100 million or so unique TCR beta sequences from about 179 million T cells were reported. Approximately 310 gigabases of sequencing data and 70 million to 100 million unique TCR sequences were included in an early release covering 550 to 800 HLA-typed donors. Of the roughly 400 genotyped donors, over 70% fell in the genetic ancestry cluster associated with self-reported Caucasian donors. The study was designed to test whether signatures of past pathogen exposure could be identified by cataloging public T cell receptors. Using immunosequencing, the study profiled T cell repertoires from 666 subjects and related those repertoires to cytomegalovirus serostatus. A separate validation cohort of approximately 120 different subjects was used in addition to the roughly 700-subject first cohort. The study combined high-throughput TCR immunosequencing, statistical association of individual TCRs with disease status, and machine learning to predict cytomegalovirus infection status. In a later analysis, previously published TCR beta repertoires from several hundred donors were re-analyzed and high-resolution HLA genotyping was added so that TCR occurrence patterns could be studied. In the later analysis, no new phenotypic data were used to find candidate immune exposures; instead, reliance was placed on TCR beta sequences and their occurrence across donors. An earlier analysis of 587 of the donors applied high-throughput TCR beta sequencing to assess whether each TCR beta V gene segment acted as functional or pseudogenic. Alongside the repertoire data, information on donor age, sex, ethnicity and CMV serostatus was compiled. Genome-wide SNP genotypes for about 65% of the roughly 670 donors were used in a later genetic analysis, which treated that subset as a discovery cohort. Every repertoire in the discovery cohort had been generated on one and the same sequencing platform. HLA typing covered class I and class II loci at four-digit resolution. Typing coverage differed by locus: A, B, C, DRB1 and DQB1 were typed in about 629-640 donors, DQA1 in 500 to 550, DPA1 in around 600, and DPB1 in just under 490. Several DR-DQ haplotypes were handled as single units for association and clustering because linkage in the cohort was strong. Among 350 to 400 genotyped donors of the cohort, an average of 235,054 unique TCR beta nucleotide sequences were sequenced per donor, 15% to 20% of them non-productive. Study-level results and caveats: Correlated functional status among segregating V segments might reflect linkage disequilibrium, but an unknown experimental factor could not be ruled out. A total of roughly 160 TCR beta chains were listed by the study as associated with cytomegalovirus. Some 16 rarely observed V segments, including chromosome 9 orphons, were excluded from the earlier analysis of approximately 500 of the donors because counts were too low. Roughly uniform sequencing depth across donors was assumed in presence/absence analyses, although this assumption may not hold. For the cohort, immune exposure information was limited to CMV serostatus. Most TCR sequences were seen in very few donors, while some public TCRs were found in many individuals. In both the original and validation cohorts, the classifier was reported to diagnose cytomegalovirus status with high specificity and sensitivity. A later analysis associated 16,951 TCR beta sequences with specific HLA alleles at a false discovery rate of 0.05. A cluster of highly shared sequence variants was judged likely to represent a technical artifact of the sequencing pipeline. When HLA alleles, especially DR and DQ, strongly co-occurred, attributing TCR associations to individual alleles was difficult. In vitro tests confirmed that three of the cytomegalovirus-associated TCR beta chains recognize cytomegalovirus antigens. The authors suggested that the approach could potentially be generalized to other disease states and immunological phenotypes. Only TCR beta chains were sequenced in this cohort, and the absence of alpha or paired-chain data limited detectable features. HLA typing was unavailable for some donors at each locus, so association tests used only the typed subset. Compared with equally common non-associated chains, HLA-associated TCR beta chains in a later analysis were more clonally expanded and had lower generation probabilities. An earlier analysis of around 500 of the donors showed that most TCR beta V segments appeared in productive rearrangements either about 90% or about 30% of the time, which broadly matched IMGT annotations. V-gene and J-gene trimming of TCR beta chains was associated with a missense DCLRE1C variant in a later genetic analysis, and the association was replicated in an independent cohort. In a later analysis, several top co-occurrence clusters were reported to appear linked to parvovirus B19, influenza, CMV and Epstein-Barr virus. A further reported finding was that TCR beta sequences accurately predicted the HLA-A and HLA-B alleles for most subjects in the first cohort. Because the 87-base-pair reads could not distinguish some IMGT-functional V segments, including TRBV6-2 and TRBV6-3, those segments were excluded. A later analysis found that TCR association rates varied across HLA loci, with DRB1 alleles showing the most associated TCRs and HLA-C alleles the fewest. Compared with the roughly 670-donor mean, donors in an Asian-associated ancestry cluster had fewer N-insertions in productive TCRs, according to a later genetic analysis. A later analysis found that most CMV-associated TCR beta chains appeared HLA-restricted, with HLA associations seemingly driven largely by CMV exposure.

Worth noting for this clone: The target of this receptor is not known. Within one base of it there is no much larger clone, and no base qualities were kept.

In total, fewer than 750 healthy bone marrow donors made up the cohort. Cohort members were all nominally healthy when sampled, although unrecorded immune exposures were likely present. The donor tested CMV seropositive, placing the donor among the roughly 270 seropositive members of the cohort. Each donor provided a peripheral blood sample, and peripheral blood mononuclear cells were used for TCR beta sequencing. The Qiagen DNeasy Blood Extraction Kit was used to extract genomic DNA from the blood cell samples. V is shortened by 4 bases, J by 5 bases, and the region joining them spans 13 bases. Reading from cysteine to phenylalanine, the CDR3 counts 13 amino acids. Left in the record is the CDR3 DNA by itself, 39 bases read in frame from the first base. CDR1 SGHRS and CDR2 YFSETQ are derived from the germline V gene. Library preparation was by the immunoSEQ multiplex PCR assay. For the multiplex PCR, a mixture combining 60 forward primers for TCR Vbeta segments and 13 reverse primers for TCR Jbeta segments was used. The CDR3 region of rearranged TCR beta genes was amplified from genomic DNA by a multiplex PCR assay. The amplified TCR beta libraries were sequenced on the Illumina HiSeq System as 87-base-pair reads. The published analysis was carried out like this. A later analysis tallied tens of millions of unique TCR beta chains across the 650 to 750 repertoires, and some 10 million of those chains were shared by two or more donors. Raw reads were error-corrected and collapsed into unique sequences by a nearest-neighbor algorithm in which closely related sequences were merged to remove PCR and sequencing errors. To assign V, D and J gene segments, CDR3 sequences were aligned to IMGT reference sequences. Each retained sequence needed at least a six-nucleotide match to both a V gene segment and a J gene segment. Rearrangements were classified as productive when the CDR3 lacked stop codons and remained in frame with V and J, and all other rearrangements were classified as non-productive. CDR3 was defined by IMGT convention, running from the second conserved V-encoded cysteine to the conserved J-encoded phenylalanine. In an earlier analysis of approximately 500 of the donors, sequences lacking an unambiguous match to a single V gene segment were excluded. In an earlier analysis of a few hundred of the donors, a V segment was called functional when productive rearrangements were above 56.7%, and segregating when the standard deviation between donors exceeded 5%. A statistical classification framework was built for diagnosing cytomegalovirus status from the catalog of TCR beta chain sequences. V and J gene assignment, in a later analysis, came from comparing TCR nucleotide sequences with IMGT/GENE-DB human TR gene sequences. The TCRdist pipeline was used in a later analysis to assign CDR3 sequences and most-parsimonious VDJ recombination scenarios. In a later analysis, every TCR beta chain was defined by the combination of its CDR3 amino acid sequence and its V-gene family, and reads without a unique V-gene family were dropped. A later analysis removed 592 highly shared, low-generation-probability nucleotide sequences to deal with suspected cross-contamination and a sequencing artifact. For each public chain, a later analysis derived a clonal expansion index from normalized ranks of inferred template counts within each repertoire. In a later analysis, generation probabilities were computed with a VDJ recombination model fitted to out-of-frame rearrangements, and the resulting probabilities were checked against IGoR. In a later analysis, hypergeometric tests were used to score TCR-TCR, TCR-HLA and TCR-CMV co-occurrence, with a repertoire-size bias correction applied to TCR pairs. To estimate false discovery rates, a later analysis permuted the HLA or CMV assignments 20 times. A later analysis grouped co-occurring TCRs with DBSCAN, adding TCRdist sequence similarity when clustering within HLA-allele-positive subsets. For co-occurrence clustering, repertoires with fewer than 30,000 or more than 120,000 public chains were excluded, along with five repertoires with anomalous nucleotide sharing. Entries here come from immuneACCESS through TCRdb and include only in-frame sequences with V and J called. Some clones fail to appear in such tables; in the studies checked, an unresolved V gene covers under half of the shortfall, and the cause of the remainder is unknown. V and J calls and clone size are those listed in that table; D and trimming were worked out from the DNA. The sample table holds 50,000 to 70,000 clones, of which over 60% were seen once. The ten most abundant clones make up roughly 7% of the sample.

The clonotype was recovered from a man between 25 and 39 years old in good health and CMV-seropositive. Specimen: PBMCs. This receptor chain uses TRBV5-1 and TRBJ2-7; the D region possibly corresponds to TRBD1 (6 bases align). The nucleotide sequence is TGCGCCAGCAGCCGACAGGTAACCCACGAGCAGTACTTC. Its protein reads: CASSRQVTHEQYF.